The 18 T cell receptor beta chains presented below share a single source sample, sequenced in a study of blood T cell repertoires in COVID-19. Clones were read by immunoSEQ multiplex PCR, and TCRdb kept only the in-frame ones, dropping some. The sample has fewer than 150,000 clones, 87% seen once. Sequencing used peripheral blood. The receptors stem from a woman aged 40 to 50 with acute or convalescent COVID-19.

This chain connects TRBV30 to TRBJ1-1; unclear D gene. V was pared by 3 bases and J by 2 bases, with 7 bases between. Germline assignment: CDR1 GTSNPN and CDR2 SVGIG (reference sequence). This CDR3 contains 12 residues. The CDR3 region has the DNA TGTGCCTGGAGGTCCACTAACACTGAAGCTTTCTTT. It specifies CAWRSTNTEAFF.

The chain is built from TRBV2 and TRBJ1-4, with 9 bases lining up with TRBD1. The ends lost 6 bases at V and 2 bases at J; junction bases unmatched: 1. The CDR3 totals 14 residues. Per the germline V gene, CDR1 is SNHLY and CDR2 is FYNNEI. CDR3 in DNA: TGTGCCAGCAGGGGGACAGGGACTAATGAAAAACTGTTTTTT. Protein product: CASRGTGTNEKLFF.

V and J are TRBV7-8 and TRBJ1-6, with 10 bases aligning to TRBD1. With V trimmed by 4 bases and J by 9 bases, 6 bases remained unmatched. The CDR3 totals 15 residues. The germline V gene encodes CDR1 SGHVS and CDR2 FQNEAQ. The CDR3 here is CASSSMRDRGSPLHF. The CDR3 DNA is TGTGCCAGCAGCTCCATGCGGGACAGGGGTTCACCCCTCCACTTT.

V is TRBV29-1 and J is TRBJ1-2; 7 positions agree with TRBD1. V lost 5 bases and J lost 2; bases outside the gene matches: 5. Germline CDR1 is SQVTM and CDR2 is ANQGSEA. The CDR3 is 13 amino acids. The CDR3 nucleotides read TGCAGCGTTTGGCAGGGGGTAAACTATGGCTACACCTTC. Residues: CSVWQGVNYGYTF.

The CDR3 coding sequence is TGTGCTAGTGCCCGGGGTGGGAGTCCTTGGAACACTGAAGCTTTCTTT. Protein: CASARGGSPWNTEAFF. The rearrangement links TRBV12-5 to TRBJ1-1; D gene ambiguous. The V end was cut by 7 bases, the J end by 1 base, with 19 bases between. This CDR3 spans 16 amino acids. Germline V gene sequence: CDR1 LGHNT, CDR2 FRNRAP.

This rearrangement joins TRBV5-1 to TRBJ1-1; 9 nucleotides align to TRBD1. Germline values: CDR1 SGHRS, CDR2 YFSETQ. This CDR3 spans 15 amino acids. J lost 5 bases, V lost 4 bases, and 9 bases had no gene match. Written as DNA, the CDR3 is TGCGCCAGCAGCGTTTACACAGGGGGCAATACTGAAGCTTTCTTT. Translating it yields CASSVYTGGNTEAFF.

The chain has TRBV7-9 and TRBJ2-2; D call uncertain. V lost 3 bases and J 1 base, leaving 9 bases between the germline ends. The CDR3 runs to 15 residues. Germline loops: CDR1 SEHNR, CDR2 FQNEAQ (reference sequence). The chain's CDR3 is CASSLGGLNTGELFF. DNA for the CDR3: TGTGCCAGCAGCTTGGGTGGGCTGAACACCGGGGAGCTGTTTTTT.

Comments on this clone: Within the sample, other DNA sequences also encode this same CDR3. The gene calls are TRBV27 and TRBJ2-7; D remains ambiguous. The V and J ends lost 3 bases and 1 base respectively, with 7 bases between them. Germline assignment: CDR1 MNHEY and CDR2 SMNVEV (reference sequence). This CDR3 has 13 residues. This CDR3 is CASSFGPSYEQYF. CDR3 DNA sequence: TGTGCCAGCAGTTTTGGGCCATCCTACGAGCAGTACTTC.

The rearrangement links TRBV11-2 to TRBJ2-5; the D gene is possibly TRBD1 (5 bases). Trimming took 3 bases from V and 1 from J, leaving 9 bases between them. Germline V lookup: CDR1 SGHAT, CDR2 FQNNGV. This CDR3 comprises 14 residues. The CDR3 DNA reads TGTGCCAGCAGCTTCCGAGACAGCCAAGAGACCCAGTACTTC. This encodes CASSFRDSQETQYF. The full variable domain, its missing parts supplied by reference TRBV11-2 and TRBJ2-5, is EAGVAQSPRYKIIEKRQSVAFWCNPISGHATLYWYQQILGQGPKLLIQFQNNGVVDDSQLPKDRFSAERLKGVDSTLKIQPAKLEDSAVYLCASSFRDSQETQYFGPGTRLLVL.

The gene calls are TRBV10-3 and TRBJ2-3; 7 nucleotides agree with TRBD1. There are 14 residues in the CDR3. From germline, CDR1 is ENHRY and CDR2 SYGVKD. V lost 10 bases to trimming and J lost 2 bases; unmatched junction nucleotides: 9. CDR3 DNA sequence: TGTGCCACCCGGGACAGCTTTAACACAGATACGCAGTATTTT. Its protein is CATRDSFNTDTQYF.

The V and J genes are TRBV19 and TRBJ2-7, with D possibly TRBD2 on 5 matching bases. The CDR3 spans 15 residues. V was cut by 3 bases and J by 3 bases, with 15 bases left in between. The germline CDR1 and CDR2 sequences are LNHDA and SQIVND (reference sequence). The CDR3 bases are TGTGCCAGTAGTATGGGAGAGGAAGTAATCTACGAGCAGTACTTC. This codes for CASSMGEEVIYEQYF.

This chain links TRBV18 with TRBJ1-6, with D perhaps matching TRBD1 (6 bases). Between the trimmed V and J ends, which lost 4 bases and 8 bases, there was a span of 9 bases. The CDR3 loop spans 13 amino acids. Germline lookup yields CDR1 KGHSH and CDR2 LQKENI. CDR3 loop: CASSRNRDSPLHF. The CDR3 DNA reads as TGTGCCAGCTCACGCAACAGGGATTCACCCCTCCACTTT.

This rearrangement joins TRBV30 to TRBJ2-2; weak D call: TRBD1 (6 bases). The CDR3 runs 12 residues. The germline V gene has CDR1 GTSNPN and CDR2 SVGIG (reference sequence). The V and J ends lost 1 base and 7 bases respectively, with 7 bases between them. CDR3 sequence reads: CAWSGGLGELFF. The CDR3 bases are TGTGCCTGGAGTGGGGGGCTCGGGGAGCTGTTTTTT.

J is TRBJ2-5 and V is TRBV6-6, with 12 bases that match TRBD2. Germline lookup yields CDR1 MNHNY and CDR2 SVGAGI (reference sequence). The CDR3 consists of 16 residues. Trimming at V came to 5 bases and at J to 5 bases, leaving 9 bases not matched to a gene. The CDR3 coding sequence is TGTGCCAGCAGTCTGACTAGCGGGAGATCCATGGAGACCCAGTACTTC. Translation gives CASSLTSGRSMETQYF.

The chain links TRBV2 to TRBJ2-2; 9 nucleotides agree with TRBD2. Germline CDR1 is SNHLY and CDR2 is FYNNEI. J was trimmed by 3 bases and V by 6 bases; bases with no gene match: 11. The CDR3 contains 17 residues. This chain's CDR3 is CASRPGAGGPDTGELFF. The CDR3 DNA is TGTGCCAGCAGGCCCGGCGCGGGAGGGCCGGACACCGGGGAGCTGTTTTTT.

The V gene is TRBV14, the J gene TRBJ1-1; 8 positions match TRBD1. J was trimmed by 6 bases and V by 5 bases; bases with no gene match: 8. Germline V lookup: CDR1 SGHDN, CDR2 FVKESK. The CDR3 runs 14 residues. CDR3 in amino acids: CASSAQGARAEAFF. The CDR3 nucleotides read TGTGCCAGCAGCGCTCAGGGGGCGCGGGCTGAAGCTTTCTTT.

Here the CDR3 reads CATSRNRAPYEQYF. The CDR3 bases are TGTGCCACCAGCAGGAACAGGGCCCCCTACGAGCAGTACTTC. V gene TRBV15 combines with J gene TRBJ2-7; D is perhaps TRBD1 (6 bases). The V end lost 3 bases, the J end lost 2 bases, and 11 bases lay between the germline ends. The length of the CDR3 is 14 residues. Germline V gives CDR1 LNHNV, CDR2 YYDKDF (reference sequence).

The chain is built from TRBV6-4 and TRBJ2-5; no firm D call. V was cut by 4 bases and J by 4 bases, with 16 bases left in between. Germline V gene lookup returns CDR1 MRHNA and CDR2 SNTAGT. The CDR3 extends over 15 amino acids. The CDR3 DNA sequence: TGTGCCAGCAGTGTCTCAAACGTACCAGGAGAGACCCAGTACTTC. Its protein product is CASSVSNVPGETQYF.